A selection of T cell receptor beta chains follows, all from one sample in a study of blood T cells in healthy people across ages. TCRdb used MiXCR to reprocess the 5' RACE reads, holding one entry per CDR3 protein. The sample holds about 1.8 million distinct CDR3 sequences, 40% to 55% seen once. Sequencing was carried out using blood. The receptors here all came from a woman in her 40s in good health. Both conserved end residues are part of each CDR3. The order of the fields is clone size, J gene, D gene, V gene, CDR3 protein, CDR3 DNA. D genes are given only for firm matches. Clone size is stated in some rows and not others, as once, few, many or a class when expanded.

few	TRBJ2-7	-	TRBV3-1	CASSPRLVAYEQYF	TGTGCCAGCAGCCCACGGCTAGTTGCCTACGAGCAGTACTTC
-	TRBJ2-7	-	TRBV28	CASSPPTGSTYEQYF	TGTGCCAGCAGTCCCCCCACAGGTTCGACCTACGAGCAGTACTTC
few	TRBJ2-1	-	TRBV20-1	CSAREGGGYNEQFF	TGCAGTGCTAGAGAGGGCGGCGGCTACAATGAGCAGTTCTTC
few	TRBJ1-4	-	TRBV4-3	CASSQDLTGRRYEKLFF	TGCGCCAGCAGCCAAGATTTAACAGGGAGACGGTATGAAAAACTGTTTTTT
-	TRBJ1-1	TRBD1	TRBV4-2	CASRMPGQQAFF	TGTGCCAGCAGGATGCCGGGACAGCAAGCTTTCTTT
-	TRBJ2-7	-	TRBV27	CASSLSGSRNEQYF	TGTGCCAGCAGTTTATCCGGCTCGCGCAACGAGCAGTACTTC
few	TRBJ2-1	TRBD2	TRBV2	CASSELGLAGGQHEQFF	TGTGCCAGCAGTGAATTGGGGCTAGCGGGGGGGCAGCATGAGCAGTTCTTC
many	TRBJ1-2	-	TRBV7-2	CASRIQQGFYGYTF	TGTGCCAGCAGGATACAACAGGGCTTCTATGGCTACACCTTC
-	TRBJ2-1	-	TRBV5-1	CASSQDSLYREQFF	TGCGCCAGCAGCCAAGACAGTCTTTACCGTGAGCAGTTCTTC
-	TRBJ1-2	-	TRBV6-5	CASSPSPGVYGYTF	TGTGCCAGCAGTCCTTCACCAGGAGTTTATGGCTACACCTTC
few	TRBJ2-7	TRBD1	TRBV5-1	CASSPGTGIITYEQYF	TGCGCCAGCAGCCCCGGGACAGGGATCATAACCTACGAGCAGTACTTC
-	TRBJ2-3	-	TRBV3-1	CASSQGLNIDTQYF	TGTGCCAGCAGCCAAGGACTAAACATAGATACGCAGTATTTT
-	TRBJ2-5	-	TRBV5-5	CASPHERKETQYF	TGTGCCAGCCCCCACGAGCGGAAAGAGACCCAGTACTTC
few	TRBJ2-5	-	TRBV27	CASILGGTQYF	TGTGCCAGCATTTTAGGGGGGACCCAGTACTTC
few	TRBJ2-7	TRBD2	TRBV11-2	CASSPTSGGAEEQYF	TGTGCCAGCAGCCCGACTAGCGGGGGGGCAGAGGAGCAGTACTTC
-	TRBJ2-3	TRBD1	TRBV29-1	CSVVDRATDTQYF	TGCAGCGTTGTGGACAGGGCCACAGATACGCAGTATTTT
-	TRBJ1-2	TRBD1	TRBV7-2	CASSNTPGQGVPYTF	TGTGCCAGCAGCAACACTCCGGGACAGGGGGTCCCCTACACCTTC
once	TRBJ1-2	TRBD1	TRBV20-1	CSAAMTGQDGYTF	TGCAGTGCTGCGATGACAGGGCAGGATGGCTACACCTTC
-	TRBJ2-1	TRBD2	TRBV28	CASSLALGAGGRNEQFF	TGTGCCAGCAGTTTAGCCCTAGGAGCGGGGGGCCGTAATGAGCAGTTCTTC